This TCR beta chain appears in the sequencing data of a study of blood T cell repertoires in COVID-19. This clone appeared a single time. Sequencing used immunoSEQ multiplex PCR; TCRdb keeps in-frame clones, though not all of them. The top ten hold around 2.5% of the sample, which has about 260,000 clones, more than 85% seen once. Sequenced material: peripheral blood. The clonotype comes from a person aged 18-35 years with COVID-19, enrolled during active disease.

The CDR3 sequence is CASSWSTEYRLSSPLHF. CDR3 coding DNA: TGTGCCAGCAGCTGGTCGACAGAATATCGACTTTCTTCACCCCTCCACTTT. The chain combines TRBV5-5 with TRBJ1-6; D may be TRBD1 (5 bases). CDR3 length: 17 residues. Germline values: CDR1 SGHKS, CDR2 YYEKEE (reference sequence). Trimming took off 3 bases at V and 9 bases at J, with 22 bases between the two ends.